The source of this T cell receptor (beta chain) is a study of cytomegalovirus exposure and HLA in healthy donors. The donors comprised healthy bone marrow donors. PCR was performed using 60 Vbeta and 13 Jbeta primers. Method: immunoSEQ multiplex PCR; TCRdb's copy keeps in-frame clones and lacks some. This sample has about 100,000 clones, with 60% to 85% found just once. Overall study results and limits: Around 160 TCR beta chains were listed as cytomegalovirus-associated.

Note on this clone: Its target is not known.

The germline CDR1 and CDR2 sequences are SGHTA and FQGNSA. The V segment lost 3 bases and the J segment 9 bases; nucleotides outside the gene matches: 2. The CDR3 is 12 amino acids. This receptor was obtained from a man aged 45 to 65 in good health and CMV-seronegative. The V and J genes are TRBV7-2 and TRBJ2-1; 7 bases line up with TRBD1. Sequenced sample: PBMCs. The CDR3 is CASSFYRGEQFF. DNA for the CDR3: TGTGCCAGCAGCTTCTACAGGGGTGAGCAGTTCTTC.